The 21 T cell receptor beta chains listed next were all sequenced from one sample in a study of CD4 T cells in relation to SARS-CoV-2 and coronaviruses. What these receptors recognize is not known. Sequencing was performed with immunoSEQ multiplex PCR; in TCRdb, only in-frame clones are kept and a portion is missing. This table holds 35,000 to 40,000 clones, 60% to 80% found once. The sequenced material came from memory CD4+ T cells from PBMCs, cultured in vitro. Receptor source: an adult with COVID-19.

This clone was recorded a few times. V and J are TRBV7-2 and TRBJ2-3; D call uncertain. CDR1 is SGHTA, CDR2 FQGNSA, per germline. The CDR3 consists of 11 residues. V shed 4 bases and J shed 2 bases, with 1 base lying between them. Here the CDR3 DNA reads TGTGCCAGCAGCTACACAGATACGCAGTATTTT. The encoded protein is CASSYTDTQYF.

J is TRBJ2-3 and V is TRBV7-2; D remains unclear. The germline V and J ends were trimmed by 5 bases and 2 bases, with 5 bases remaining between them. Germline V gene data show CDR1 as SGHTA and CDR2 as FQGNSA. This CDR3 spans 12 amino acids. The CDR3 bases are TGTGCCAGCAGCCTCATCACAGATACGCAGTATTTT. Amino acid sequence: CASSLITDTQYF. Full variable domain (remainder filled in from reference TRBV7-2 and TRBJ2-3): GAGVSQSPSNKVTEKGKDVELRCDPISGHTALYWYRQSLGQGLEFLIYFQGNSAPDKSGLPSDRFSAERTGGSVSTLTIQRTQQEDSAVYLCASSLITDTQYFGPGTRLTVL.

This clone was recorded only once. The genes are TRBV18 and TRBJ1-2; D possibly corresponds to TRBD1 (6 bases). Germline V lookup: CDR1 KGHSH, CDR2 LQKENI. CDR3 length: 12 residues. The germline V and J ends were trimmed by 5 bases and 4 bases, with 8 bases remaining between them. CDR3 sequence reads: CASSLDSYGYTF. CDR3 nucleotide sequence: TGTGCCAGCTCATTGGACAGCTATGGCTACACCTTC.

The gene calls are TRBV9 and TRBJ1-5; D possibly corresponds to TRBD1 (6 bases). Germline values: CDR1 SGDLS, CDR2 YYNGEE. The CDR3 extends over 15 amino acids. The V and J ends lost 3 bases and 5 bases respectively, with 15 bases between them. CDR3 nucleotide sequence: TGTGCCAGCAGCGCAGAGACAGGAACCGATCAGCCCCAGCATTTT. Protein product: CASSAETGTDQPQHF.

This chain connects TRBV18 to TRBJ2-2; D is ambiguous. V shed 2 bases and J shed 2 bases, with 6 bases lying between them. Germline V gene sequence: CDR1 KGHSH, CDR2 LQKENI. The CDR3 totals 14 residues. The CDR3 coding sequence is TGTGCCAGCTCACCAGCTTCAAACACCGGGGAGCTGTTTTTT. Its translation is CASSPASNTGELFF.

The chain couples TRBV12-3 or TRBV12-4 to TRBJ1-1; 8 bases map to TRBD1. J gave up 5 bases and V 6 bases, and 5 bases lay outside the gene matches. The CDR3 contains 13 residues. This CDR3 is CASRRTGFTEAFF. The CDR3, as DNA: TGTGCCAGCAGGAGGACAGGGTTTACTGAAGCTTTCTTT.

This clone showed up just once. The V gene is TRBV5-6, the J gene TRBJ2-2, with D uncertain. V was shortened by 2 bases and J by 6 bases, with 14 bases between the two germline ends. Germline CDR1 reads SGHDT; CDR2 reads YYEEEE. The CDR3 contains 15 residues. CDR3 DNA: TGTGCCAGCAGCTTTTTGGGGATCACGGCCGGGGAGCTGTTTTTT. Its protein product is CASSFLGITAGELFF. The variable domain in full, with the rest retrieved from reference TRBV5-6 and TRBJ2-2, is DAGVTQSPTHLIKTRGQQVTLRCSPKSGHDTVSWYQQALGQGPQFIFQYYEEEERQRGNFPDRFSGHQFPNYSSELNVNALLLGDSALYLCASSFLGITAGELFFGEGSRLTVL.

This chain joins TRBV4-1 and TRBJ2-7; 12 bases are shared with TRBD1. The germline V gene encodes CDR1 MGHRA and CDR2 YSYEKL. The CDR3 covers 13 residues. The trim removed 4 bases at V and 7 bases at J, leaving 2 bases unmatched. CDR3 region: CASSRDRGREQYF. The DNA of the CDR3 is TGCGCCAGCAGCCGGGACAGGGGGCGTGAGCAGTACTTC.

In nucleotides, the CDR3 is TGTGCCAGCAGCGTAGGACAGGGGGCCTCACCCCTCCACTTT. Its protein product is CASSVGQGASPLHF. The chain combines TRBV7-3 with TRBJ1-6; 11 bases fit TRBD1. The length of the CDR3 is 14 residues. The germline V gene has CDR1 SGHTA and CDR2 FQGTGA. Trimming took 5 bases from V and 10 from J; bases not matched to a gene: 4.

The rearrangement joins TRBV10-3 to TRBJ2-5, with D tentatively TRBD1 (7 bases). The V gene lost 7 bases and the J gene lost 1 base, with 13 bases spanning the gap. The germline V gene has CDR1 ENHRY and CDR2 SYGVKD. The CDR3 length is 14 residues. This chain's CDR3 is CAIKARDSQETQYF. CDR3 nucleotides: TGTGCCATCAAGGCGCGGGACAGCCAAGAGACCCAGTACTTC.

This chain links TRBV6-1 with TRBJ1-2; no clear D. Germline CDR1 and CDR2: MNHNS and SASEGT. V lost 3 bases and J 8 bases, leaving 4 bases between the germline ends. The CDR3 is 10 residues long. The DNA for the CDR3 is TGTGCCAGCAGTGAGGAAGGCTACACCTTC. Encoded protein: CASSEEGYTF.

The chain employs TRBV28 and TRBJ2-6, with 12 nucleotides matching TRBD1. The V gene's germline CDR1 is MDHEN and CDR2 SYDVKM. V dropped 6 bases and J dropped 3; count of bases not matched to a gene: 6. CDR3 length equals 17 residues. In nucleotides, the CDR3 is TGTGCCAGCAGCACCGGGACAGGGGGCTTTGGGGCCAACGTCCTGACTTTC. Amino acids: CASSTGTGGFGANVLTF.

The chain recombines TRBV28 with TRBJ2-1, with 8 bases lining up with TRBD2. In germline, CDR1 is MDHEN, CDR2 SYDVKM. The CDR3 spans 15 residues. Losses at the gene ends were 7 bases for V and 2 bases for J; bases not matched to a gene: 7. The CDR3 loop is CASTLGGAAYNEQFF. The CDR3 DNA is TGTGCCAGCACCCTCGGGGGGGCCGCCTACAATGAGCAGTTCTTC.

The CDR3 sequence is CASNRLAGGLYTGELFF. For the CDR3, the DNA is TGTGCCTCAAACAGACTAGCGGGAGGGCTATACACCGGGGAGCTGTTTTTT. The V call is TRBV30, the J call TRBJ2-2, with 14 nucleotides matching TRBD2. V lost 7 bases and J lost 3; bases outside the gene matches: 10. CDR3 length: 17 residues. Germline CDR1 reads GTSNPN; CDR2 reads SVGIG (reference sequence).

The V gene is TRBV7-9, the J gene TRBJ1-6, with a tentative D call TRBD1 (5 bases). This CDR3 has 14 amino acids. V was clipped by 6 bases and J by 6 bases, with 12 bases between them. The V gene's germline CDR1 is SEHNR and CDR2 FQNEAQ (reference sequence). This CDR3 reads CASRERGRNSPLHF. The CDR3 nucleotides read TGTGCCAGCAGAGAGAGGGGTCGTAATTCACCCCTCCACTTT.

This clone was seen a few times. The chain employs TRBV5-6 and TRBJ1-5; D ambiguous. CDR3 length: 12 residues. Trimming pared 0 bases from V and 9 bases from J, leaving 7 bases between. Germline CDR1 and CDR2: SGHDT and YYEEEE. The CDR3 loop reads CASSLVEGPQHF. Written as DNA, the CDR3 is TGTGCCAGCAGCTTGGTCGAGGGGCCCCAGCATTTT.

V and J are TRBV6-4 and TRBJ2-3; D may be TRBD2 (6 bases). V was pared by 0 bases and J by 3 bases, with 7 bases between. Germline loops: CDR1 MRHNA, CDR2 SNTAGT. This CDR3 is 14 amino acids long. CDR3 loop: CASSDSGRTDTQYF. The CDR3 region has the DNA TGTGCCAGCAGTGACTCTGGGAGGACAGATACGCAGTATTTT.

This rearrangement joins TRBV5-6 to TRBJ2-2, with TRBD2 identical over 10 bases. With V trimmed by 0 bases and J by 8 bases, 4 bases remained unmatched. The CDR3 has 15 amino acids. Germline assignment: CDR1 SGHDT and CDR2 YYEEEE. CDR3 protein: CASSLVAGGVGELFF. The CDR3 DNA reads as TGTGCCAGCAGCTTGGTAGCGGGAGGCGTGGGGGAGCTGTTTTTT.

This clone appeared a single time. The CDR3 protein is CASSREGGPGEQYF. CDR3 coding DNA: TGCGCCAGCAGCCGCGAGGGGGGCCCGGGCGAGCAGTACTTC. The rearrangement uses TRBV5-1 and TRBJ2-7, with D perhaps TRBD1 or TRBD2 (6 bases each). The CDR3 spans 14 residues. V was cut by 4 bases and J by 6 bases, with 17 bases left in between. Germline values: CDR1 SGHRS, CDR2 YFSETQ.

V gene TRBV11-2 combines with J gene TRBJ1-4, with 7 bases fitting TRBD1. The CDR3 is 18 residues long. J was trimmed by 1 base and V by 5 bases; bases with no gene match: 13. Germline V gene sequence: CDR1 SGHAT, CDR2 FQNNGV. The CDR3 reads CASSARQGKRKTNEKLFF. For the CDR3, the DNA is TGTGCCAGCAGCGCCCGACAGGGAAAAAGAAAAACTAATGAAAAACTGTTTTTT.

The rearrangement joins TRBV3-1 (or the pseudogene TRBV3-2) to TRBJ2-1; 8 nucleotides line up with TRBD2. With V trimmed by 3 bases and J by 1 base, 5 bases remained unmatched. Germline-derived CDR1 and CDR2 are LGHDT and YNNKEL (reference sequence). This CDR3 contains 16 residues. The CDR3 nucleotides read TGTGCCAGCAGCCACTATAGCGGGACGTCCTACAATGAGCAGTTCTTC. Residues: CASSHYSGTSYNEQFF.